Shown below are 17 T cell receptor beta chains from a single sample sequenced in a study of Ad26.COV2.S vaccination and SARS-CoV-2 variants. Treatment noted: roughly 19 received Ad26.COV2.S at low or high dose, single or two shots; roughly five received placebo; per-sample allocation not given. Samples were taken on day 63 after the first vaccine or placebo injection. Repertoires were generated with immunoSEQ multiplex PCR, while TCRdb's copy carries only in-frame clones and drops some. The repertoire includes about 680,000 clones, roughly 90% of them detected once, and approximately 1.5% sits in the top ten. The material was peripheral blood, obtained in a trial of Ad26.COV2.S vaccine versus placebo. These receptors came from a person between 18 and 65 years old who received the Ad26.COV2.S COVID-19 vaccine or a placebo.

V and J are TRBV18 and TRBJ1-4; no reliable D call. Trimming removed 4 bases at V and 1 base at J, with 13 bases between. This CDR3 has 16 amino acids. Looked up from germline, CDR1 is KGHSH and CDR2 is LQKENI. The CDR3 DNA is TGTGCCAGCTCACGGGGAGCGTGGGGAACTAATGAAAAACTGTTTTTT. Translating it yields CASSRGAWGTNEKLFF.

The CDR3 loop reads CASSLRTGALHYEQYF. In nucleotides, the CDR3 is TGTGCCAGCAGCCTAAGGACAGGGGCCCTACACTACGAGCAGTACTTC. This sequence joins TRBV7-9 and TRBJ2-7; 9 bases fit TRBD1. Germline CDR1 SEHNR, CDR2 FQNEAQ (reference sequence). The ends lost 5 bases at V and 3 bases at J; junction bases unmatched: 11. CDR3 length: 16 amino acids.

V and J are TRBV11-3 and TRBJ2-5, with D perhaps TRBD2 (7 bases). The CDR3 is made up of 15 amino acids. The germline V gene encodes CDR1 SGHNT and CDR2 YENEEA. V was cut by 3 bases and J by 7 bases, with 18 bases left in between. The CDR3 nucleotides are TGTGCCAGCAGCTTGGGGGAGGGCCAGGGGCGGACCCAGTACTTC. Protein: CASSLGEGQGRTQYF.

The V call is TRBV12-1, the J call TRBJ2-7; TRBD1, the table's D call, was not compared with the DNA. TRBV12-1 has pseudogene status. This CDR3 region has 12 residues. The CDR3 sequence: CAITGHHYEQYF. The DNA for the CDR3 is TGTGCCATCACCGGACACCACTACGAGCAGTACTTC.

The V gene is TRBV15, the J gene TRBJ1-5; D is unresolved. Germline CDR1 is LNHNV and CDR2 is YYDKDF (reference sequence). This CDR3 is 16 amino acids long. The V gene lost 0 bases and the J gene lost 4 bases, with 13 bases spanning the gap. The CDR3 sequence is CATSRERQVLNQPQHF. The DNA for the CDR3 is TGTGCCACCAGCAGAGAACGGCAGGTTCTAAATCAGCCCCAGCATTTT. The whole variable domain, remainder taken from reference TRBV15 and TRBJ1-5, is DAMVIQNPRYQVTQFGKPVTLSCSQTLNHNVMYWYQQKSSQAPKLLFHYYDKDFNNEADTPDNFQSRRPNTSFCFLDIRSPGLGDTAMYLCATSRERQVLNQPQHFGDGTRLSIL.

The CDR3 here is CAWSPGTGASYEQYF. The CDR3, as DNA: TGTGCCTGGAGTCCGGGGACTGGGGCTTCCTACGAGCAGTACTTC. The chain is built from TRBV30 and TRBJ2-7; TRBD2 is a possible D gene (6 bases). CDR1 is GTSNPN and CDR2 is SVGIG in the germline V gene (reference sequence). The length of the CDR3 is 15 residues. V lost 2 bases and J lost 1, with 15 bases in between.

For the CDR3, the DNA is TGTGCCACCAGTGATTTCTCGGGGCCCGAGCAGTACTTC. Protein sequence: CATSDFSGPEQYF. The chain has TRBV24-1 and TRBJ2-7; D may correspond to TRBD1 or TRBD2 (5 bases each). Between the trimmed V and J ends, which lost 1 base and 6 bases, there was a span of 9 bases. The germline V gene encodes CDR1 KGHDR and CDR2 SFDVKD. The CDR3 is made up of 13 amino acids.

With regard to this clone: The sample has other DNA sequences that encode this CDR3 too. The chain is built from TRBV12-3 or TRBV12-4 and TRBJ2-5; D unresolved. Deletions cut 2 bases from V and 4 bases from J, with 8 bases between. CDR3 length: 13 residues. Here the CDR3 reads CASSLRGSETQYF. The CDR3 DNA reads TGTGCCAGCAGTTTAAGAGGTTCAGAGACCCAGTACTTC.

The V call is TRBV7-2, the J call TRBJ2-2; TRBD2 aligns across 9 bases. CDR3 size: 17 residues. V lost 7 bases to trimming and J lost 0 bases; unmatched junction nucleotides: 9. CDR1 SGHTA and CDR2 FQGNSA come from the germline V gene. The CDR3 DNA reads TGTGCCAGCAAAGCCGGGACTAGCTCCGCGAACACCGGGGAGCTGTTTTTT. Protein product: CASKAGTSSANTGELFF.

This rearrangement joins TRBV6-1 to TRBJ1-5, with D uncertain. Trimming stripped 2 bases from V and 3 bases from J, with 5 bases between. The CDR3 has 13 amino acids. The germline V gene has CDR1 MNHNS and CDR2 SASEGT. The CDR3 is CASSEIDNQPQHF. CDR3 nucleotides: TGTGCCAGCAGTGAAATAGACAATCAGCCCCAGCATTTT.

The chain employs TRBV18 and TRBJ1-6; D is undetermined. The V gene's germline CDR1 is KGHSH and CDR2 LQKENI. This CDR3 has 14 amino acids. Trimming removed 2 bases at V and 5 bases at J, with 7 bases between. The DNA for the CDR3 is TGTGCCAGCTCACCAGCCACAGATAATTCACCCCTCCACTTT. This translates into CASSPATDNSPLHF. Looking up the rest from reference TRBV18 and TRBJ1-6 gives the full variable domain: NAGVMQNPRHLVRRRGQEARLRCSPMKGHSHVYWYRQLPEEGLKFMVYLQKENIIDESGMPKERFSAEFPKEGPSILRIQQVVRGDSAAYFCASSPATDNSPLHFGNGTRLTVT.

The V call is TRBV6-5, the J call TRBJ2-1; D is ambiguous. Germline V gives CDR1 MNHEY, CDR2 SVGAGI. CDR3 size: 16 residues. Trimming took off 0 bases at V and 7 bases at J, with 16 bases between the two ends. In DNA, the CDR3 is TGTGCCAGCAGTTACTCGGGGTCCTATGGCGGTAATGAGCAGTTCTTC. It codes for CASSYSGSYGGNEQFF.

CDR3: CASSPSGGEETQYF. The CDR3, as DNA: TGTGCCAGCTCACCATCGGGGGGGGAAGAGACCCAGTACTTC. The chain uses TRBV18 and TRBJ2-5, with 8 bases aligning to TRBD2. Germline V gene data show CDR1 as KGHSH and CDR2 as LQKENI. There are 14 residues in the CDR3. Germline trimming cut 2 bases from V and 3 bases from J; bases unmatched to any gene: 2.

The J gene is TRBJ1-2, the V gene TRBV6-5; 7 nucleotides match TRBD1. This CDR3 is 15 amino acids long. Germline V gene sequence: CDR1 MNHEY, CDR2 SVGAGI. Trimming removed 3 bases from V and 0 bases from J; junction bases left unmatched: 4. The CDR3 bases are TGTGCCAGCAGTTATGGGACAGCAGCTAACTATGGCTACACCTTC. Amino acids: CASSYGTAANYGYTF.

The chain joins TRBV7-6 to TRBJ1-3, with TRBD1 identical over 7 bases. The CDR3 has 15 amino acids. After removal of 4 bases from V and 1 base from J, the junction contained 4 bases not matched to a gene. Per the germline V gene, CDR1 is SGHVS and CDR2 is FNYEAQ. The CDR3 region is CASSSQGGSGNTIYF. The CDR3 DNA reads as TGTGCCAGCAGCTCCCAGGGGGGGTCTGGAAACACCATATATTTT.

A note on this clone: Other DNA sequences within the sample encode an identical CDR3. The chain combines TRBV5-4 with TRBJ1-1; TRBD1 might be the D (5 bases). Germline CDR1 and CDR2: SGHNT and YYREEE (reference sequence). The CDR3 runs to 13 residues. Trimming pared 1 base from V and 4 bases from J, leaving 8 bases between. The CDR3, as DNA: TGTGCCAGCAGCTTGTCGGGGGGCACTGAAGCTTTCTTT. It encodes CASSLSGGTEAFF.

CDR3 protein: CASSQLIVLGTGGLTQYF. CDR3 nucleotide sequence: TGTGCCAGCAGCCAACTTATAGTTTTAGGGACAGGGGGACTGACCCAGTACTTC. V usage is TRBV7-2 and J usage is TRBJ2-5; 11 nucleotides match TRBD1. CDR1 is SGHTA and CDR2 is FQGNSA in the germline V gene. The CDR3 is 18 residues long. J was trimmed by 7 bases and V by 5 bases; bases with no gene match: 18.